The source of this TCR beta chain is a study of blood T cells in healthy people across ages (dated by TCRdb to the mid-2010s). Concerning the study at large: In model experiments, roughly one uniquely barcoded TCR beta cDNA molecule per two T cells was captured by template switching. The donors were divided into four age groups: young (average roughly 15 years), middle-aged (about 39), aged (under 70) and long-lived (about 80). To track age-related changes in TCR beta repertoire diversity, the study relied on deep sequencing normalized with unique cDNA molecular identifiers. Using the same blood draw, the study looked at two additional independent replicas of 1 million unique cDNA reads for two donors, one aged 18 to 30 and the other aged 80 or older. Points the paper makes about the study in general: As age increased, observed TCR beta diversity per million T cells dropped in a roughly linear way, and a significant reduction was already evident by age 40. Compared with the aged group, the long-lived group had more naive CD4+ T cells, fewer expanded clones and increased TCR diversity, suggesting age selection. Observed TCR beta diversity correlated strongly with the percentage of naive T cells measured by flow cytometry. The CMV infection status of donors was not known, potentially confounding age-related changes in expanded clonotypes. Conclusive comparison of naive and antigen-experienced compartments was prevented by the profiling of bulk unsorted PBMCs. Estimates of total diversity based on one million sequenced T cells were considered lower bounds and underestimates.

Systemically healthy Caucasian individuals from Russia, 39 in total and aged about 6 to 95 years, were included as donors. Ten milliliters of peripheral blood were drawn from each donor into EDTA-treated Vacutainer tubes. Ficoll-Paque density-gradient centrifugation was used to isolate PBMCs, with at least 6.5 million per sample. Total RNA was extracted from PBMCs with Trizol reagent, with at least 5.5 micrograms obtained per sample. For every donor, flow cytometry on a PBMC aliquot measured the percentage of naive CD45RAhigh/CD27high T cells. Concerning this clonotype itself: It has no known antigen specificity. No qualities accompany the bases; no much larger clone lies one base away.

Library preparation was by 5' RACE. The instrument given in TCRdb is Illumina HiSeq 2500. A second PCR of roughly 6 to 12 cycles was run with a J-beta primer mix and a sample-barcoded 5' primer. A template-switch 5' adaptor carrying 12 random nucleotides introduced a unique molecular identifier onto each TCR beta cDNA molecule. At least 3 million CDR3-containing paired-end reads were obtained from each sample. First-strand cDNA was synthesized from all RNA with the Mint cDNA synthesis kit, primed by a TRBC-specific oligonucleotide. Following uracil-DNA glycosylase treatment, all cDNA underwent a first 18-cycle PCR with the universal primers M1SS and BC2_uni_R. The published analysis was carried out like this. Each sample was normalized by randomly selecting 1 million high-quality reads, each carrying a distinct molecular identifier. Reads sharing molecular identifiers were discarded rather than binned into consensus sequences. MiTCR, run with a Q25 quality threshold and the strictest error-elimination algorithm, handled CDR3 identification, clonotype clustering and error correction. Lower-bound total TCR beta diversity was estimated with a nonparametric unseen species model using Euler transformation. TCRdb trimmed public reads at Q25 via fastp, called clones via MiXCR and kept in-frame beta chains. Duplicate CDR3 protein sequences are folded into a single record with the most common DNA and genes. Here the V and J calls rest on TCRdb's processing, not on the authors' analysis. This sample has hundreds of thousands of distinct CDR3 sequences in its table, and under 30% of those were observed once. The ten largest clones capture under 9% of the sample.

V is pared back by 0 bases and J by 3 bases, with 14 bases lying between the germline termini. Including the terminal cysteine and phenylalanine, the CDR3 comprises 16 residues. Of all the DNA, just the CDR3 is kept, 48 bases in frame from base 1. Per the germline V gene (reference sequence), SGHKS is the CDR1 and YYEKEE is the CDR2. This sample also belongs to another study, concerning T cells of mothers and their children. As described in the second report: Nine systemically healthy Caucasian individuals served as donors, namely three mothers together with their six children. cDNA synthesis consumed the entire amount of extracted RNA, loaded at approximately 1.5 ug RNA in each 15 ul reaction. In the second PCR, the M1S primer introduced both the sample barcodes and 2-4 random nucleotides. Each mother yielded over 9 million TCR beta CDR3 reads and each child a few million reads. Thymic selection shapes the output of TCR recombination in a similar way in related and unrelated pairs, and inherited differences have a minor effect. Normalized repertoire overlap was always slightly but never significantly higher in related than unrelated mother-child pairs. No persistent microchimeric T cell clones were found, with a detection sensitivity of around 100 clones per million clonotypes. In the study, deep NGS was used to compare the TCR beta repertoires of mothers and children, and features distinguishing related mother-child pairs from unrelated individuals were sought. Mothers averaged roughly 36 +/- 4 years of age and children averaged about 10 +/- 4 years. After adapter ligation was performed with NEBNext reagents, the libraries were sequenced on an Illumina HiSeq 2000 with 100+100 nt paired-end reads. To avoid cross-contamination, the mother libraries and the child libraries were prepared a month apart and sequenced in separate runs. For each donor, between roughly 450,000 and 2,300,000 distinct TCR beta clonotypes were identified. Naive TCR beta clonotypes were estimated from low-frequency clonotypes matched to each donor's FACS-determined naive share, without sorting.

The rearrangement joined TRBV5-5 to TRBJ2-3; matching of 5 bases hints at TRBD1 as the D gene. Sequenced: blood. This TCR derives from a boy younger than 18 in good health. The CDR3 reads CASSLEHRGQTDTQYF. The nucleotide sequence is TGTGCCAGCAGCTTGGAGCATAGGGGTCAGACAGATACGCAGTATTTT.